The rows below give T cell receptor beta chains drawn from one sample of a study of neurological immune-mediated disorders. TCRdb analysed the 5' RACE reads with MiXCR anew, one entry per CDR3 protein. The table shows about 41,000 distinct CDR3 sequences, with more than 2% occurring only once. Sequenced input: PBMCs. Source of these receptors: a man aged 25 to 40 with multiple sclerosis. Both conserved end residues are trimmed from each CDR3. Each record gives: V gene, J gene, CDR3 protein.

V gene: TRBV11-2
J gene: TRBJ2-2
CDR3 protein: ASSSGLAAAELF

V gene: TRBV20-1
J gene: TRBJ2-7
CDR3 protein: SARVAGGPGEQY

V gene: TRBV20-1
J gene: TRBJ2-7
CDR3 protein: SARGATYEQY

V gene: TRBV11-2
J gene: TRBJ2-3
CDR3 protein: ASIQHGDTQY

V gene: TRBV12-3/TRBV12-4
J gene: TRBJ1-5
CDR3 protein: ASSLAMGASQPQH

V gene: TRBV5-1
J gene: TRBJ2-4
CDR3 protein: ASSPSWGTEDIQY

V gene: TRBV29-1
J gene: TRBJ1-5
CDR3 protein: SVMDGYGNQPQH

V gene: TRBV7-2
J gene: TRBJ1-5
CDR3 protein: ASSLEAAGQPQH

V gene: TRBV6-5
J gene: TRBJ2-7
CDR3 protein: ASSSRTTGYEQY

V gene: TRBV7-2
J gene: TRBJ2-5
CDR3 protein: ASSPHQAATC

V gene: TRBV15
J gene: TRBJ1-1
CDR3 protein: ATSRDRFGDTEAF

V gene: TRBV5-1
J gene: TRBJ2-1
CDR3 protein: ASSLGGADEQF

V gene: TRBV20-1
J gene: TRBJ2-1
CDR3 protein: SASYRQYNEQF

V gene: TRBV9
J gene: TRBJ1-5
CDR3 protein: ASSSSGTGLNQPQH

V gene: TRBV20-1
J gene: TRBJ2-3
CDR3 protein: SARDWGQAGSLRDTDTQY

V gene: TRBV10-3
J gene: TRBJ2-3
CDR3 protein: AISGTRDLGSRDTQY

V gene: TRBV6-2/TRBV6-3
J gene: TRBJ1-5
CDR3 protein: ATDRDRGSNQPQH

V gene: TRBV11-3
J gene: TRBJ2-5
CDR3 protein: ASSRGPQETQY

V gene: TRBV27
J gene: TRBJ2-7
CDR3 protein: ASSLSSWGGIYEQY

V gene: TRBV4-1
J gene: TRBJ1-1
CDR3 protein: ASNQGGTEAF

V gene: TRBV20-1
J gene: TRBJ2-3
CDR3 protein: SAMAFSTDTQY

V gene: TRBV14
J gene: TRBJ2-1
CDR3 protein: ASSQGRTGEQF

V gene: TRBV29-1
J gene: TRBJ1-5
CDR3 protein: SVRGTGNQPQH

V gene: TRBV27
J gene: TRBJ1-3
CDR3 protein: ASSFQGEDGNTIY

V gene: TRBV2
J gene: TRBJ2-7
CDR3 protein: ASSEAAYEQY

V gene: TRBV7-9
J gene: TRBJ2-3
CDR3 protein: ASSLGGHADTQY

V gene: TRBV12-3/TRBV12-4
J gene: TRBJ1-6
CDR3 protein: ASSPGPANSPLH

V gene: TRBV5-1
J gene: TRBJ2-1
CDR3 protein: ASSFSVTGNTYNEQF

V gene: TRBV7-2
J gene: TRBJ1-2
CDR3 protein: ATRGATNYGYT

V gene: TRBV9
J gene: TRBJ2-1
CDR3 protein: ASSVRSEENEQF

V gene: TRBV12-3/TRBV12-4
J gene: TRBJ2-2
CDR3 protein: ASNIEVGELF

V gene: TRBV7-2
J gene: TRBJ1-4
CDR3 protein: ASSLEHRGLTTNEKLF

V gene: TRBV9
J gene: TRBJ1-2
CDR3 protein: ASSLDRSVYGYT

V gene: TRBV5-6
J gene: TRBJ2-5
CDR3 protein: ASSHTGVRGQETQY

V gene: TRBV10-3
J gene: TRBJ2-2
CDR3 protein: AIRGTSGRFGGELF

V gene: TRBV3-1
J gene: TRBJ2-2
CDR3 protein: ASSQDLGGGPSTGELF

V gene: TRBV5-5
J gene: TRBJ2-7
CDR3 protein: ASSRDPVLGEQY

V gene: TRBV5-1
J gene: TRBJ2-3
CDR3 protein: ASSPGGTDTQY

V gene: TRBV20-1
J gene: TRBJ1-5
CDR3 protein: SAQRQGGRQPQH

V gene: TRBV6-5
J gene: TRBJ2-6
CDR3 protein: ASSYGPGANVLT

V gene: TRBV7-9
J gene: TRBJ2-4
CDR3 protein: ASSLSVVEVRAKNIQY

V gene: TRBV20-1
J gene: TRBJ2-1
CDR3 protein: SAGGRAGNEQF

V gene: TRBV5-1
J gene: TRBJ2-7
CDR3 protein: ASSLGTSGYYEQY

V gene: TRBV20-1
J gene: TRBJ2-5
CDR3 protein: SARTRQGEMRETQY